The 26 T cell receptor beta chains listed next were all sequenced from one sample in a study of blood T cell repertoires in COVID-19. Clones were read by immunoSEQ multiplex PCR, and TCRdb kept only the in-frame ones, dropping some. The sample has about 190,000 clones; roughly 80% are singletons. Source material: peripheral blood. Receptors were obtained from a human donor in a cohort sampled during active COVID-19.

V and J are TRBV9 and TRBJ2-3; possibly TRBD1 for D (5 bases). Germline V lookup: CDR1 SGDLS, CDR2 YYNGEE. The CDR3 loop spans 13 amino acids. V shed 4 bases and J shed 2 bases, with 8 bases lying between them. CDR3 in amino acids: CASSRQITDTQYF. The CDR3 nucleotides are TGTGCCAGCAGCAGACAGATCACAGATACGCAGTATTTT. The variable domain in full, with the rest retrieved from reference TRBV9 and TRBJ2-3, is DSGVTQTPKHLITATGQRVTLRCSPRSGDLSVYWYQQSLDQGLQFLIQYYNGEERAKGNILERFSAQQFPDLHSELNLSSLELGDSALYFCASSRQITDTQYFGPGTRLTVL.

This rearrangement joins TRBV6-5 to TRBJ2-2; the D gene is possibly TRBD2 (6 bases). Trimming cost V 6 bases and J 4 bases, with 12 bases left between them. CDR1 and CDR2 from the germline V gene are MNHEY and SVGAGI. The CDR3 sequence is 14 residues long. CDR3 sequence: CASSPRRGTGELFF. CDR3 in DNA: TGTGCCAGCAGCCCCAGGAGGGGCACCGGGGAGCTGTTTTTT.

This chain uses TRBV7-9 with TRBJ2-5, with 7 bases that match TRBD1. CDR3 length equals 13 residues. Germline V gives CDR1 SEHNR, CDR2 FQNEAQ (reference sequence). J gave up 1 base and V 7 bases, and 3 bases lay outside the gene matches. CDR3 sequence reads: CASKGQVQETQYF. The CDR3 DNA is TGTGCCAGCAAAGGACAGGTCCAAGAGACCCAGTACTTC. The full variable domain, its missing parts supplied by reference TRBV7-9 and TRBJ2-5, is DTGVSQNPRHKITKRGQNVTFRCDPISEHNRLYWYRQTLGQGPEFLTYFQNEAQLEKSRLLSDRFSAERPKGSFSTLEIQRTEQGDSAMYLCASKGQVQETQYFGPGTRLLVL.

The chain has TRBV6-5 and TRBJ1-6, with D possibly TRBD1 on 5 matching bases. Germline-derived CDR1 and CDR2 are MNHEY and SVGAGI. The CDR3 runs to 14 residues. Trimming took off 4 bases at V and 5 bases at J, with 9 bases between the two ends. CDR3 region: CASSFQGNNSPLHF. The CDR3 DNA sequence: TGTGCCAGCAGTTTTCAGGGAAATAATTCACCCCTCCACTTT.

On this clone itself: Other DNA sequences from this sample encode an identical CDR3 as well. CDR3 nucleotides: TGCGCCAGCAGCCAAGCGGCCGGGGAGCTGTTTTTT. Translating gives CASSQAAGELFF. This chain joins TRBV4-1 and TRBJ2-2; D unresolved. V lost 1 base and J lost 6, with 3 bases in between. The CDR3 runs to 12 residues. In germline, CDR1 is MGHRA, CDR2 YSYEKL.

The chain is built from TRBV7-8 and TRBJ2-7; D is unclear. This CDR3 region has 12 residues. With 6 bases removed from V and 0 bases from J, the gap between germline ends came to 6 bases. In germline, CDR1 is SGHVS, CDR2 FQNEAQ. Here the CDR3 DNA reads TGTGCCAGCAGTCCGAGCTCCTACGAGCAGTACTTC. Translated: CASSPSSYEQYF.

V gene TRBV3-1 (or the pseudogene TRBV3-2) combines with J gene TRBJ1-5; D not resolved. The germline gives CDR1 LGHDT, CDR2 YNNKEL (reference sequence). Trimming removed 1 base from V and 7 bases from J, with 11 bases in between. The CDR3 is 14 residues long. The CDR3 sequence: CASSQVGPKQPQHF. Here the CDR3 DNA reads TGTGCCAGCAGCCAAGTTGGCCCCAAACAGCCCCAGCATTTT.

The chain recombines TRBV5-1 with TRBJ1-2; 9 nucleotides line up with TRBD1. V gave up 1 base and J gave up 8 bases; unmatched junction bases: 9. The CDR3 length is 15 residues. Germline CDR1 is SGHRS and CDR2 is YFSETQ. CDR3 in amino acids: CASSLPGIQGAGYTF. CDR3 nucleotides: TGCGCCAGCAGCTTGCCGGGCATACAGGGGGCCGGCTACACCTTC.

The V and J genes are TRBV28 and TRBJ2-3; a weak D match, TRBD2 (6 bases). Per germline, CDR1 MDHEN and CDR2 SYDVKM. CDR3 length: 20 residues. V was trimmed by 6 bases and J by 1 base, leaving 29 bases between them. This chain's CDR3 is CASSPPGVWLAERGTDTQYF. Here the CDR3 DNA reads TGTGCCAGCAGCCCACCGGGGGTTTGGTTAGCGGAGCGGGGCACAGATACGCAGTATTTT.

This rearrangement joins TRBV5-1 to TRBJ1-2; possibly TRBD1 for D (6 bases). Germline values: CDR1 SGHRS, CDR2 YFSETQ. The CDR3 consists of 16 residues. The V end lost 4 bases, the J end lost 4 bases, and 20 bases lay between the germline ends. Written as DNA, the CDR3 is TGCGCCAGCAGCGCCGTTAGTGGACAGTATATCTATGGCTACACCTTC. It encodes CASSAVSGQYIYGYTF.

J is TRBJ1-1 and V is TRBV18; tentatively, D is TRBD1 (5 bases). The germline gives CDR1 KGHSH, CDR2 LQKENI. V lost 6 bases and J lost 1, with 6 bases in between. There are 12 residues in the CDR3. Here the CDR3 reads CASSGGNTEAFF. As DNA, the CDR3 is TGTGCCAGCTCCGGGGGGAACACTGAAGCTTTCTTT.

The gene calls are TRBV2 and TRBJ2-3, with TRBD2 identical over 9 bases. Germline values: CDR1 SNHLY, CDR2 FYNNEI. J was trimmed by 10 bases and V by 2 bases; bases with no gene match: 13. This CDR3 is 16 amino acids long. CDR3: CASSERGSGSLTAQYF. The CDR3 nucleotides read TGTGCCAGCAGTGAACGGGGTAGCGGGAGTTTGACTGCGCAGTATTTT.

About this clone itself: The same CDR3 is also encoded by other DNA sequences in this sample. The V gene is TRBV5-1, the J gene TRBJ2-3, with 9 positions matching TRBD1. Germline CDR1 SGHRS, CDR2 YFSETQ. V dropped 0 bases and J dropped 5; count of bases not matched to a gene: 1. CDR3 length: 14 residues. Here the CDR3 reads CASSLGQGGDTQYF. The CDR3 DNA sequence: TGCGCCAGCAGCTTGGGACAGGGGGGAGATACGCAGTATTTT. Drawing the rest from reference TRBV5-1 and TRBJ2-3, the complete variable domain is KAGVTQTPRYLIKTRGQQVTLSCSPISGHRSVSWYQQTPGQGLQFLFEYFSETQRNKGNFPGRFSGRQFSNSRSEMNVSTLELGDSALYLCASSLGQGGDTQYFGPGTRLTVL.

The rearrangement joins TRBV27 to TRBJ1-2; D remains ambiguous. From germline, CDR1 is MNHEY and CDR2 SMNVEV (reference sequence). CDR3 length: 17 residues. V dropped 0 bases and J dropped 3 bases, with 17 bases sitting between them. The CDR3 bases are TGTGCCAGCAGTTTATCGCTGAGGGAGGCACACTACTATGGCTACACCTTC. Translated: CASSLSLREAHYYGYTF.

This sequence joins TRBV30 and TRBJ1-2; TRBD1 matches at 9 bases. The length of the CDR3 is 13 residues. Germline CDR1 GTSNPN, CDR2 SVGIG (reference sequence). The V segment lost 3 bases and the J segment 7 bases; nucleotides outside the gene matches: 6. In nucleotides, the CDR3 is TGTGCCTGGAGCTATGGGGACAGGGTTGGCTACACCTTC. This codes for CAWSYGDRVGYTF. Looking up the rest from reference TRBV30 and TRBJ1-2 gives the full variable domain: SQTIHQWPATLVQPVGSPLSLECTVEGTSNPNLYWYRQAAGRGLQLLFYSVGIGQISSEVPQNLSASRPQDRQFILSSKKLLLSDSGFYLCAWSYGDRVGYTFGSGTRLTVV.

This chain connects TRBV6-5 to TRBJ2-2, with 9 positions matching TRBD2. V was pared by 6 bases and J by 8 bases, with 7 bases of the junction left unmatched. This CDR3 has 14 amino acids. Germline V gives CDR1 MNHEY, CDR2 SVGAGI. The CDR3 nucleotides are TGTGCCAGCAGAACTAGCGGGCGTCAAGGGGAGCTGTTTTTT. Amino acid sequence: CASRTSGRQGELFF.

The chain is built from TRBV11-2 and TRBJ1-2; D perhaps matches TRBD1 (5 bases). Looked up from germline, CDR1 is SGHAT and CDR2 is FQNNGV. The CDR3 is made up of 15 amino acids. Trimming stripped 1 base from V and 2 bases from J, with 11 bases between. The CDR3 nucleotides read TGTGCCAGCAGCTTAGGGGGCATACTAAACTATGGCTACACCTTC. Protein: CASSLGGILNYGYTF.

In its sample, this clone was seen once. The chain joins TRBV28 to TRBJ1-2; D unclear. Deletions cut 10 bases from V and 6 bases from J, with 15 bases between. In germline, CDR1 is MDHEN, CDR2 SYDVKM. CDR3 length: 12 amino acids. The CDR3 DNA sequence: TGTGCCACCACGCCGCCTACAGATGGCTACACCTTC. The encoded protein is CATTPPTDGYTF.

This CDR3 is CASSQDRTGVRPYEQYF. The CDR3 nucleotides read TGCGCCAGCAGCCAAGATCGAACAGGGGTTCGGCCATACGAGCAGTACTTC. The genes are TRBV4-1 and TRBJ2-7; 7 positions agree with TRBD1. With 0 bases clipped from V and 4 bases from J, the junction kept 12 bases outside the gene matches. The germline gives CDR1 MGHRA, CDR2 YSYEKL. The CDR3 is 17 amino acids.

This CDR3 reads CASSVIGTGDTEAFF. The CDR3 DNA reads TGTGCCAGCAGCGTAATCGGGACAGGAGACACTGAAGCTTTCTTT. The chain recombines TRBV9 with TRBJ1-1, with 8 bases matching TRBD1. CDR1 and CDR2 from the germline V gene are SGDLS and YYNGEE. The junction had 5 bases not matched to a gene; V was cut back by 1 base and J by 3 bases. This CDR3 spans 15 amino acids.

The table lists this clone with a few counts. This CDR3 is CASSLSRGELFF. As DNA, the CDR3 is TGTGCCAGCAGCCTTAGTCGGGGGGAGCTGTTTTTT. The J gene is TRBJ2-2, the V gene TRBV7-3; D ambiguous. The germline gives CDR1 SGHTA, CDR2 FQGTGA. The CDR3 is 12 amino acids. Trimming pared 5 bases from V and 8 bases from J, leaving 9 bases between.

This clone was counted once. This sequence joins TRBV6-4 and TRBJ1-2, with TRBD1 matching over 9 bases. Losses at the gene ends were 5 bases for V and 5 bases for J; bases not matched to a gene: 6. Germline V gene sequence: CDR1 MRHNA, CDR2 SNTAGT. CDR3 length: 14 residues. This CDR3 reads CASSPGQGSYGYTF. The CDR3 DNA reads TGTGCCAGCAGTCCCGGACAGGGGTCTTATGGCTACACCTTC.

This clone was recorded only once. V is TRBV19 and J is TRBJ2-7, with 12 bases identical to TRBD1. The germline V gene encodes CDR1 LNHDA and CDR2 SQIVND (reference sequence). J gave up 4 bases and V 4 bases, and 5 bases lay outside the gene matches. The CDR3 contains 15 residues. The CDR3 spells CASSTGTGGRYEQYF. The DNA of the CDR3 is TGTGCCAGTAGTACCGGGACAGGGGGCCGGTACGAGCAGTACTTC.

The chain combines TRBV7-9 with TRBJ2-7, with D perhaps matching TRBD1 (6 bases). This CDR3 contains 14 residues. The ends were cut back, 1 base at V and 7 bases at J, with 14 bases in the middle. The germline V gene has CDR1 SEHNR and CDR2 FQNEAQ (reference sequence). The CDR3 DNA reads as TGTGCCAGCAGCTTAGGGACAGCCCGTGTTGAGCAGTACGTC. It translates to CASSLGTARVEQYV.

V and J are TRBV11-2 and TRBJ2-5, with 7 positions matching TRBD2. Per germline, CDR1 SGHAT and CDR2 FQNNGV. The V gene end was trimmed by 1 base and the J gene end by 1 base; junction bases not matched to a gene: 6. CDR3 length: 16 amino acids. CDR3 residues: CASSLVSGGVQETQYF. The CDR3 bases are TGTGCCAGCAGCTTAGTGAGTGGGGGGGTCCAAGAGACCCAGTACTTC.

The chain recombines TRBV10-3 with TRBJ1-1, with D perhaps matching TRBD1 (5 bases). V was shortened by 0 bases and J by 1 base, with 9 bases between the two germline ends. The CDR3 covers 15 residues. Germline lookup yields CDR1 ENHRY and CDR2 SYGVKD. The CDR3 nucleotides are TGTGCCATCAGTGAGTCTACAGGTTGGAACACTGAAGCTTTCTTT. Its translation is CAISESTGWNTEAFF.